Presented here are 2 T cell receptor beta chains from one specimen sequenced in a study of T cells in lung cancer brain metastases. TCRdb's table, derived via immunoSEQ multiplex PCR, lists solely in-frame clones and lacks some. The sample contains 700 or so clones, over 80% of which appear only once. The source material was tumor tissue from a brain metastasis. The receptors shown here come from a man aged 55 to 70 with non-small cell lung cancer that had spread to the brain.

This chain joins TRBV5-1 and TRBJ1-1; D remains unclear. Germline V CDR1 and CDR2: SGHRS, YFSETQ. The CDR3 length is 12 residues. Trimming took off 4 bases at V and 4 bases at J, with 8 bases between the two ends. The CDR3 region is CASSPGSTEAFF. Written as DNA, the CDR3 is TGCGCCAGCAGCCCCGGTTCCACTGAAGCTTTCTTT. The full variable domain, with the rest looked up from reference TRBV5-1 and TRBJ1-1, is KAGVTQTPRYLIKTRGQQVTLSCSPISGHRSVSWYQQTPGQGLQFLFEYFSETQRNKGNFPGRFSGRQFSNSRSEMNVSTLELGDSALYLCASSPGSTEAFFGQGTRLTVV.

The CDR3 loop reads CASSPLGQFTDTQYF. CDR3 nucleotides: TGTGCCAGCAGCCCCCTAGGTCAGTTCACAGATACGCAGTATTTT. The gene calls are TRBV14 and TRBJ2-3, with D unresolved. The V and J ends lost 4 bases and 2 bases respectively, with 13 bases between them. CDR3 length: 15 amino acids. Germline V gene lookup returns CDR1 SGHDN and CDR2 FVKESK.